These T cell receptor beta chains were read from a single sample in a study of blood T cell repertoires in COVID-19. Clones were read by immunoSEQ multiplex PCR, and TCRdb kept only the in-frame ones, dropping some. The data show roughly 100,000 clones, around four fifths seen once. Sequenced material: peripheral blood. The receptor source for this set is a man in his forties or fifties with active or convalescent COVID-19. The CDR3 runs from the conserved cysteine through the conserved F or W. The D gene is left open where the match is weak. Not all rows give a size; the values are once, few, many and, for expanded clones, a class.

d_call j_call clone_size v_call cdr3_aa cdr3_nt
. TRBJ1-2 many TRBV25-1 CASTLGEGRGYTF TGTGCCAGCACTTTGGGGGAGGGCCGTGGCTACACCTTC
TRBD2 TRBJ2-5 few TRBV9 CASSGPGTRGETQYF TGTGCCAGCAGCGGACCCGGGACTAGGGGCGAGACCCAGTACTTC
. TRBJ1-2 . TRBV6-4 CASKLGPGGDYGYTF TGTGCCAGCAAGTTGGGGCCCGGGGGGGACTATGGCTACACCTTC
. TRBJ2-1 . TRBV10-3 CAISEMSSLYNEQFF TGTGCCATCAGTGAGATGTCTTCTCTCTACAATGAGCAGTTCTTC
. TRBJ2-7 . TRBV3-1/TRBV3-2 CASSQETGNPYEQYF TGTGCCAGCAGCCAAGAAACGGGGAACCCCTACGAGCAGTACTTC
TRBD1 TRBJ2-7 . TRBV5-3 CARSSRQGIYEQYF TGTGCCAGAAGCTCAAGACAGGGTATCTACGAGCAGTACTTC
. TRBJ1-1 . TRBV3-1/TRBV3-2 CASSHSGRDTEAFF TGTGCCAGCAGCCATAGCGGCAGGGACACTGAAGCTTTCTTT
. TRBJ1-2 . TRBV19 CASSIGRENYGYTF TGTGCCAGTAGTATAGGGCGGGAAAACTATGGCTACACCTTC
. TRBJ2-5 . TRBV10-3 CAIRGGVQETQYF TGTGCCATCAGAGGCGGGGTCCAAGAGACCCAGTACTTC
TRBD1 TRBJ1-6 . TRBV3-1/TRBV3-2 CASSRQITSTGHSPLHF TGTGCCAGCAGCCGCCAAATTACCTCGACAGGGCACTCACCCCTCCACTTT
. TRBJ1-1 . TRBV19 CASRQGLSGAFF TGTGCCAGTAGACAGGGATTATCGGGCGCTTTCTTT
TRBD1 TRBJ2-3 . TRBV5-1 CASSGGQGATDTQYF TGCGCCAGCAGCGGGGGACAGGGGGCAACAGATACGCAGTATTTT
. TRBJ1-6 . TRBV5-5 CASSFPTENSPLHF TGTGCCAGCAGCTTTCCGACGGAGAATTCACCCCTCCACTTT
TRBD2 TRBJ2-1 . TRBV6-5 CASSYGTIPYNEQFF TGTGCCAGCAGTTACGGGACTATTCCCTACAATGAGCAGTTCTTC
TRBD1 TRBJ1-1 . TRBV2 CAIMTGEDKAFF TGTGCCATCATGACAGGGGAGGACAAAGCTTTCTTT
. TRBJ2-2 . TRBV6-5 CASSRGNTGELFF TGTGCCAGCAGTCGGGGGAACACCGGGGAGCTGTTTTTT
TRBD2 TRBJ2-1 . TRBV6-7 CASNLNGGGGNEQFF TGTGCCAGCAATCTGAATGGCGGGGGGGGGAATGAGCAGTTCTTC
TRBD1 TRBJ1-1 . TRBV18 CASSPQGAPAEAFF TGTGCCAGCTCACCACAGGGGGCGCCGGCTGAAGCTTTCTTT
. TRBJ1-1 . TRBV6-6 CASIQREGHVAFF TGTGCCAGCATCCAACGGGAGGGACACGTAGCTTTCTTT
TRBD2 TRBJ2-1 . TRBV5-1 CASSFSGGSSYNEQFF TGCGCCAGCAGCTTTAGCGGGGGGAGCTCCTACAATGAGCAGTTCTTC
TRBD1 TRBJ1-5 . TRBV6-5 CASSYSSQGGNQPQHF TGTGCCAGCAGTTACTCGAGTCAGGGGGGAAATCAGCCCCAGCATTTT
. TRBJ1-1 . TRBV5-1 CASSLGAQNTEAFF TGCGCCAGCAGCTTGGGGGCGCAGAACACTGAAGCTTTCTTT
. TRBJ1-6 . TRBV7-2 CASSLGQGNNSPLHF TGTGCCAGCAGCTTGGGTCAGGGGAATAATTCACCCCTCCACTTT
. TRBJ2-5 few TRBV29-1 CSGGLSVFGTQYF TGCAGCGGCGGACTAAGCGTGTTTGGGACCCAGTACTTC
TRBD2 TRBJ2-3 . TRBV5-4 CASSLFIGGASDTQYF TGTGCCAGCAGCTTGTTTATCGGGGGGGCCTCAGATACGCAGTATTTT
TRBD1 TRBJ1-2 once TRBV5-1 CASCLGDRVCGYTF TGCGCCAGCTGCCTAGGGGACAGGGTTTGTGGCTACACCTTC
TRBD1 TRBJ2-2 . TRBV7-3 CASRQGLTGELFF TGTGCCAGCCGACAGGGCCTCACCGGGGAGCTGTTTTTT
TRBD2 TRBJ2-1 . TRBV4-3 CASSQTSAYNEQFF TGCGCCAGCAGCCAAACTAGCGCTTACAATGAGCAGTTCTTC
. TRBJ1-5 once TRBV3-1/TRBV3-2 CASSQQGNQPQHF TGTGCCAGCAGCCAGCAGGGAAATCAGCCCCAGCATTTT
. TRBJ2-1 . TRBV19 CASSSNGGLGNEQFF TGTGCCAGTAGTAGCAACGGGGGGCTCGGCAATGAGCAGTTCTTC
. TRBJ2-7 once TRBV6-2/TRBV6-3 CASSYTTVSEQYF TGTGCCAGCAGTTATACGACAGTCTCCGAGCAGTACTTC
. TRBJ2-1 . TRBV5-5 CASSAGRNNEQFF TGTGCCAGCAGCGCGGGACGGAACAATGAGCAGTTCTTC
TRBD1 TRBJ2-6 . TRBV14 CASSDPGTGGPGANVLTF TGTGCCAGCAGCGACCCCGGGACAGGCGGACCTGGGGCCAACGTCCTGACTTTC
TRBD1 TRBJ1-5 . TRBV28 CASNQPQGAGNQPQHF TGTGCCAGCAACCAACCACAGGGGGCCGGCAATCAGCCCCAGCATTTT
TRBD1 TRBJ2-1 few TRBV4-1 CASSQHQGAPNEQFF TGCGCCAGCAGCCAACATCAGGGGGCGCCCAATGAGCAGTTCTTC
. TRBJ1-6 . TRBV27 CASSLSSSLGRGLTYNSPLHF TGTGCCAGCAGTTTATCGTCGAGTTTAGGCAGGGGTTTAACCTATAATTCACCCCTCCACTTT
TRBD1 TRBJ1-2 . TRBV6-5 CASSGQGESNYGYTF TGTGCCAGCAGCGGACAGGGGGAATCTAACTATGGCTACACCTTC
. TRBJ2-7 . TRBV12-3/TRBV12-4 CASSLGHAYEQYF TGTGCCAGCAGTTTAGGTCATGCCTACGAGCAGTACTTC
. TRBJ2-3 few TRBV6-5 CASKRSGSTDTQYF TGTGCCAGCAAAAGGTCCGGGTCCACAGATACGCAGTATTTT
TRBD1 TRBJ1-5 . TRBV28 CASSLPGTGNQPQHF TGTGCCAGCAGTTTACCCGGGACAGGGAACCAGCCCCAGCATTTT
. TRBJ2-1 . TRBV11-2 CASTSYYNEQFF TGTGCCAGCACCTCCTATTACAATGAGCAGTTCTTC
. TRBJ1-6 . TRBV6-5 CASTPGTHSPLHF TGTGCCAGCACCCCGGGAACCCATTCACCCCTCCACTTT
TRBD1 TRBJ1-1 . TRBV5-1 CASSLSGQMNTEAFF TGCGCCAGCAGCTTGTCGGGACAGATGAACACTGAAGCTTTCTTT